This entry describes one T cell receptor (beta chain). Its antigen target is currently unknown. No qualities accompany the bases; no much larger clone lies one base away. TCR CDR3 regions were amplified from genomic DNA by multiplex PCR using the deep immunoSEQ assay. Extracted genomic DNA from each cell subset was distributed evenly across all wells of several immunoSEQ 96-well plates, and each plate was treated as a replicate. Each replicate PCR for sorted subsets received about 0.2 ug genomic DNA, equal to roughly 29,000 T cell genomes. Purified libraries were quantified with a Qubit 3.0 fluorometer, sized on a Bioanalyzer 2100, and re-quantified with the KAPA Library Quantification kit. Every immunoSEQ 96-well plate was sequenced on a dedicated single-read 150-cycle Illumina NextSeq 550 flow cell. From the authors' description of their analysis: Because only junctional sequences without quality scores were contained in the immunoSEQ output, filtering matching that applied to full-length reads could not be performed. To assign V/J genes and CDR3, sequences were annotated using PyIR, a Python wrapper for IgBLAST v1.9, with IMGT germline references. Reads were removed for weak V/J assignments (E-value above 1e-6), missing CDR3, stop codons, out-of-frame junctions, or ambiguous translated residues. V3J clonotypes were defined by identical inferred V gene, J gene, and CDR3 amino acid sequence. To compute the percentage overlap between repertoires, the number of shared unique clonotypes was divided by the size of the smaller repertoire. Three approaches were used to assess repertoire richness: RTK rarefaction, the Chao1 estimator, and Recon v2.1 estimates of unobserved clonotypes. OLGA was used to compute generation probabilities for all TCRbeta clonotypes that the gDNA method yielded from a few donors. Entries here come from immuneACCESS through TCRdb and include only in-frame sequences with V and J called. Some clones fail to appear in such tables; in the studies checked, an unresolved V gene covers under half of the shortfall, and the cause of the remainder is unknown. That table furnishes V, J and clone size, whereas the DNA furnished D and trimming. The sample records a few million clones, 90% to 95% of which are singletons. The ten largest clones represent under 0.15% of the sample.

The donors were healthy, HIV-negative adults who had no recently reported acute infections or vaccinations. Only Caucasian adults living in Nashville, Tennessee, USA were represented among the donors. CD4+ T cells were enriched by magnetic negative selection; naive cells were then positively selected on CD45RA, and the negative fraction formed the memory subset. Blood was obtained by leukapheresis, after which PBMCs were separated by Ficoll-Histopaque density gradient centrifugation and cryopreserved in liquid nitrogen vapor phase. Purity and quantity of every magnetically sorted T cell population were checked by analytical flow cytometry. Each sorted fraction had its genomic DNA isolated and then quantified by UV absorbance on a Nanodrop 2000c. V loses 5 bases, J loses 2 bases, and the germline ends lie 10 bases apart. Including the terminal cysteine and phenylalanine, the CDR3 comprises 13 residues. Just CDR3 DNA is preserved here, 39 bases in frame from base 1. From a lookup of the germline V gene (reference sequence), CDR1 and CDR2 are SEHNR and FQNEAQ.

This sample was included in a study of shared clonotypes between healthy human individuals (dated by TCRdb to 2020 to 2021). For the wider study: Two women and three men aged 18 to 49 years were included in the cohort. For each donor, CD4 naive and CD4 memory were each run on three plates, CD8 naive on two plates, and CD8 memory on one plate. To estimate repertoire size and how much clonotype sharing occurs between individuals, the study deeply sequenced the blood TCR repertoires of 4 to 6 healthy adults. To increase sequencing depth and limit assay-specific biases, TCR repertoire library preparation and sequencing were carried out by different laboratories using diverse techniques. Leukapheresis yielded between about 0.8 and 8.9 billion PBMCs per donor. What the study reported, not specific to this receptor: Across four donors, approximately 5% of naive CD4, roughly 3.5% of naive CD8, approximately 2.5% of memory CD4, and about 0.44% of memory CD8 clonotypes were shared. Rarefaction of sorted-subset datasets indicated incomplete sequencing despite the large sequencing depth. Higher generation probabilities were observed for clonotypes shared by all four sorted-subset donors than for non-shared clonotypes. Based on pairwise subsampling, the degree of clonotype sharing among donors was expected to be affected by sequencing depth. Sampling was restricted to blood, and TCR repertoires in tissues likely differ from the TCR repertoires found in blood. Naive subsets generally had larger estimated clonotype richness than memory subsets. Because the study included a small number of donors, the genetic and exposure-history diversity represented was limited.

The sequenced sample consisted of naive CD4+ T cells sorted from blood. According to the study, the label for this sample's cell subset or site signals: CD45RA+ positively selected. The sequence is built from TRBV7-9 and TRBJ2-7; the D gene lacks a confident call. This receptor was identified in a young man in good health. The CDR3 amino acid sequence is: CASSPDLTYEQYF. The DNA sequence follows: TGTGCCAGCAGCCCTGACCTAACCTACGAGCAGTACTTC.